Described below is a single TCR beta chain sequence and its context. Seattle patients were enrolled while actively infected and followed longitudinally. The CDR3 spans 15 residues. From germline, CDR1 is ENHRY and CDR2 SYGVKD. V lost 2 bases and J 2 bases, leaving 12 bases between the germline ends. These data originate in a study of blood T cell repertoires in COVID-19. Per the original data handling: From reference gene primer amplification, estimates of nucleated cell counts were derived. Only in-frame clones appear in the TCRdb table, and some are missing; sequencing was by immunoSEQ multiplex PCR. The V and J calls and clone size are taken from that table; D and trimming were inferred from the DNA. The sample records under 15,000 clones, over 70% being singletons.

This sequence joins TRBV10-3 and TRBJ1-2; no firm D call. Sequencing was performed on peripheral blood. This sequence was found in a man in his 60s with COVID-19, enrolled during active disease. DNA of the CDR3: TGTGCCATCAGTGAGGAGAGGTATTACAACTATGGCTACACCTTC. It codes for CAISEERYYNYGYTF.